This TCR beta chain stems from a study of CD8+ T cells in alopecia areata. Treatment of the sample: oral pan-JAK inhibitor, 5-10 mg twice daily. As part of sample collection, lesional scalp punch biopsies and peripheral blood were taken from alopecia areata patients. Sorted populations comprised CD4+ and CD8+ T cells obtained from PBMCs. The CDR3 totals 12 residues. V lost 8 bases and J lost 8, with 15 bases in between. Germline V lookup: CDR1 SNHLY, CDR2 FYNNEI. Reverse transcription of extracted RNA yielded cDNA, which provided the sequencing template. Clones were read by immunoSEQ multiplex PCR, and TCRdb kept only the in-frame ones, dropping some. The sample holds more than 140,000 clones; roughly nine tenths are singletons and the top ten take over 10%. Overall study findings and caveats: With one nonresponder, baseline CD8+ expansion's link to response remains uncertain.

A remark on this clone: Its antigen is not known.

The chain combines TRBV2 with TRBJ1-2, with a possible D match to TRBD1 (5 bases). The source was CD8+ T cells sorted from blood, collected at week 4, from a patient treated with tofacitinib. The sequence came from a human donor with alopecia areata. In DNA, the CDR3 is TGTGCCAGCTATGGGGGTTTAACGGGCTACACCTTC. Its protein is CASYGGLTGYTF.